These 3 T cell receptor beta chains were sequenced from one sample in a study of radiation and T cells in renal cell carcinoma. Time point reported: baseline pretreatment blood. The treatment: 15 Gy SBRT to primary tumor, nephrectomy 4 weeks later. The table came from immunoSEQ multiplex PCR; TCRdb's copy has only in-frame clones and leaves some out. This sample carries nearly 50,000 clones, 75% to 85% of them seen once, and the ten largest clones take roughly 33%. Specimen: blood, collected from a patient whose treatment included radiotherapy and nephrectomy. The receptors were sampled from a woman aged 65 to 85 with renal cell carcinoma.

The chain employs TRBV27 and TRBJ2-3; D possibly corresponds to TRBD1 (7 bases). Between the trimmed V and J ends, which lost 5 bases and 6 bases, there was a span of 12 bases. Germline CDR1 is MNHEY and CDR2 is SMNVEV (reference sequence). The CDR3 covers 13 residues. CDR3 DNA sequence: TGTGCCAGCAGTCAACAGGGGAGGGATACGCAGTATTTT. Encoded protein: CASSQQGRDTQYF.

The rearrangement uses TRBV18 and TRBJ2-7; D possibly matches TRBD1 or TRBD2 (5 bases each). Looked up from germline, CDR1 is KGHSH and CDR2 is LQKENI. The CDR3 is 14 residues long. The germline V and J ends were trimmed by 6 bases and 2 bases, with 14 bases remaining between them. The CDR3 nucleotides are TGTGCCAGCTCGAACCGGGACGGAACCTACGAGCAGTACTTC. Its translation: CASSNRDGTYEQYF.

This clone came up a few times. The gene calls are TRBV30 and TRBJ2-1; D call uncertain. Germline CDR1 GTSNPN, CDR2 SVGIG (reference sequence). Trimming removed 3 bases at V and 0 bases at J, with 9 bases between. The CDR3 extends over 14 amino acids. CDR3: CAWSEISSYNEQFF. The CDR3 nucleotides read TGTGCCTGGAGCGAAATTAGCTCCTACAATGAGCAGTTCTTC.